Below are 16 T cell receptor beta chains sequenced from a single sample in a study of shared clonotypes between healthy human individuals. Naive-designated CD8 cells lacked CD45RO, were positively enriched for CCR7, and omitted terminally differentiated effector memory CD45RA+ cells. Only in-frame clones appear in the TCRdb table, and some are missing; sequencing was by immunoSEQ multiplex PCR. The data show about 1.9 million clones, approximately 92% seen once. The sample comprised naive CD8+ T cells from PBMCs. The receptors stem from a man aged 18 to 30 in good health. Some clones in this sample may be carry-over from other donors' samples.

Remarks on this clone: The same CDR3 also results from other DNA sequences found in this sample. The V gene is TRBV27, the J gene TRBJ2-7; D is unresolved. The V end lost 0 bases, the J end lost 2 bases, and 8 bases lay between the germline ends. This CDR3 comprises 14 residues. CDR1 MNHEY and CDR2 SMNVEV come from the germline V gene (reference sequence). CDR3 region: CASSLSSGAYEQYF. DNA for the CDR3: TGTGCCAGCAGTTTATCATCAGGCGCCTACGAGCAGTACTTC.

The rearrangement uses TRBV2 and TRBJ2-7; no clear D gene. In germline, CDR1 is SNHLY, CDR2 FYNNEI. The length of the CDR3 is 15 residues. The germline V and J ends were trimmed by 7 bases and 0 bases, with 16 bases remaining between them. CDR3 bases: TGTGCCAGCAAGTCTTCAGCGAGCCCCTCCTACGAGCAGTACTTC. The encoded protein is CASKSSASPSYEQYF.

A note on this clone: Other nucleotide sequences from this sample produce the same CDR3. The chain carries TRBV27 and TRBJ2-1; D is unresolved. Per germline, CDR1 MNHEY and CDR2 SMNVEV (reference sequence). The CDR3 has 15 residues. V was pared by 2 bases and J by 0 bases, with 8 bases between. CDR3 nucleotide sequence: TGTGCCAGCAGTTTACGGGCAGCCTCCTACAATGAGCAGTTCTTC. It is translated as CASSLRAASYNEQFF.

The V gene is TRBV7-9, the J gene TRBJ1-2; tentative D call: TRBD1 (5 bases). Trimming shortened V by 1 base and J by 0 bases, and 9 bases separated the two germline ends. In germline, CDR1 is SEHNR, CDR2 FQNEAQ (reference sequence). The length of the CDR3 is 15 residues. CDR3 DNA sequence: TGTGCCAGCAGCTTAGATATGGGGCCTAACTATGGCTACACCTTC. The encoded protein is CASSLDMGPNYGYTF.

The chain is built from TRBV19 and TRBJ2-5; tentatively, D is TRBD1 (6 bases). V was pared by 2 bases and J by 7 bases, with 14 bases between. There are 14 residues in the CDR3. Germline V gives CDR1 LNHDA, CDR2 SQIVND (reference sequence). CDR3 sequence: CASSILFSRGTQYF. In nucleotides, the CDR3 is TGTGCCAGTAGTATACTCTTCAGCAGGGGGACCCAGTACTTC.

With respect to this clone: This CDR3 is also generated by other DNA sequences in the sample. This rearrangement joins TRBV27 to TRBJ1-5, with 10 bases lining up with TRBD1. This CDR3 contains 14 residues. V lost 5 bases, J lost 6 bases, and 4 bases stayed unmatched. From germline, CDR1 is MNHEY and CDR2 SMNVEV (reference sequence). The CDR3 DNA reads as TGTGCCAGCAGTCTCCGGGACAGGGGTCAGCCCCAGCATTTT. It is translated as CASSLRDRGQPQHF.

V and J are TRBV10-3 and TRBJ2-1; 9 nucleotides match TRBD2. This CDR3 is built from 14 residues. Germline V gene lookup returns CDR1 ENHRY and CDR2 SYGVKD. Trimming took 8 bases from V and 8 from J; bases not matched to a gene: 10. The CDR3 DNA follows: TGTGCCATCGCCCTAGCGGGAATGGTCGATGAGCAGTTCTTC. It specifies CAIALAGMVDEQFF.

This clone was recorded once. This rearrangement joins TRBV19 to TRBJ2-7; tentatively, D is TRBD1 (6 bases). Germline V gives CDR1 LNHDA, CDR2 SQIVND (reference sequence). The CDR3 is made up of 16 amino acids. Trimming took 3 bases from V and 1 from J, leaving 16 bases between them. The CDR3 is CASSMYSGQGSYEQYF. CDR3 in DNA: TGTGCCAGTAGTATGTACTCAGGGCAGGGGTCCTACGAGCAGTACTTC.

The rearrangement uses TRBV4-1 and TRBJ2-1; D is perhaps TRBD1 (5 bases). The CDR3 contains 14 residues. The germline CDR1 and CDR2 sequences are MGHRA and YSYEKL. V was shortened by 0 bases and J by 4 bases, with 7 bases between the two germline ends. Here the CDR3 DNA reads TGCGCCAGCAGCCAAGAGGACATGTACAATGAGCAGTTCTTC. Translation: CASSQEDMYNEQFF.

The chain recombines TRBV7-9 with TRBJ1-1; TRBD1 might be the D (6 bases). This CDR3 contains 15 residues. Trimming cost V 5 bases and J 3 bases, with 16 bases left between them. Germline values: CDR1 SEHNR, CDR2 FQNEAQ (reference sequence). The CDR3 DNA follows: TGTGCCAGCAGCCACCGGGACAATGAGTACACTGAAGCTTTCTTT. Translation gives CASSHRDNEYTEAFF.

In this sample, this clone turned up a few times. The V and J genes are TRBV9 and TRBJ1-1, with no clear D. V gave up 6 bases and J gave up 5 bases, with 14 bases separating them. This CDR3 spans 13 amino acids. Germline V gives CDR1 SGDLS, CDR2 YYNGEE. CDR3 sequence: CASTLGPGTEAFF. DNA for the CDR3: TGTGCCAGCACCCTTGGGCCCGGGACTGAAGCTTTCTTT.

The rearrangement links TRBV29-1 to TRBJ2-1, with TRBD1 matching 10 bases. The CDR3 runs 12 residues. V was pared by 6 bases and J by 10 bases, with 6 bases of the junction left unmatched. Germline loops: CDR1 SQVTM, CDR2 ANQGSEA. The CDR3 loop is CSVEGQGNEQFF. CDR3 nucleotides: TGCAGCGTCGAGGGACAGGGGAACGAGCAGTTCTTC.

This chain joins TRBV27 and TRBJ2-7, with D possibly TRBD2 on 6 matching bases. Germline V CDR1 and CDR2: MNHEY, SMNVEV (reference sequence). V was cut by 8 bases and J by 2 bases, with 16 bases left in between. There are 14 residues in the CDR3. The CDR3 loop reads CASQGLEGPYEQYF. DNA for the CDR3: TGTGCCAGCCAAGGGTTGGAGGGACCCTACGAGCAGTACTTC.

V gene TRBV4-3 combines with J gene TRBJ1-1; the D is unclear. The CDR3 totals 14 residues. Germline V CDR1 and CDR2: LGHNA, YSLEER. V lost 2 bases, J lost 1 base, and 8 bases lay in between. As DNA, the CDR3 is TGCGCCAGCAGCCAATCTTCTTGGAACACTGAAGCTTTCTTT. Translation gives CASSQSSWNTEAFF.

Points on this clone: Other DNA variants within this sample encode the same CDR3. The chain combines TRBV9 with TRBJ2-5; D is unresolved. The V gene lost 0 bases and the J gene lost 1 base, with 7 bases spanning the gap. This CDR3 region has 14 residues. Germline CDR1 and CDR2: SGDLS and YYNGEE. CDR3 loop: CASSVEGTQETQYF. The DNA of the CDR3 is TGTGCCAGCAGCGTAGAGGGCACCCAAGAGACCCAGTACTTC.

This clone was recorded once. This sequence joins TRBV7-9 and TRBJ2-3; D is uncertain. V lost 5 bases, J lost 4 bases, and 19 bases lay in between. CDR1 SEHNR and CDR2 FQNEAQ come from the germline V gene (reference sequence). This CDR3 contains 16 residues. The CDR3 here is CASSAKHVPDSDTQYF. The CDR3 DNA reads TGTGCCAGCAGCGCGAAACACGTCCCAGATTCAGATACGCAGTATTTT.